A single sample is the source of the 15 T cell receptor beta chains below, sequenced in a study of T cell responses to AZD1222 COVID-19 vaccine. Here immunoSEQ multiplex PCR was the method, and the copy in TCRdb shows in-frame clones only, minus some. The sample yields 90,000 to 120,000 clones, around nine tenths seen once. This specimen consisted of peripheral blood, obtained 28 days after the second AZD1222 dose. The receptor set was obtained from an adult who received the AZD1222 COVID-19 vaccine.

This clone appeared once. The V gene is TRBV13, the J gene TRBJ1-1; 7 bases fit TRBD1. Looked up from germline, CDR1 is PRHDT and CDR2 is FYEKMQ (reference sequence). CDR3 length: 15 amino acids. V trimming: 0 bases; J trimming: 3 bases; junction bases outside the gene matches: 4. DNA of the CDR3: TGTGCCAGCAGCTTAGGAGGGGGCGGGGACACTGAAGCTTTCTTT. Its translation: CASSLGGGGDTEAFF.

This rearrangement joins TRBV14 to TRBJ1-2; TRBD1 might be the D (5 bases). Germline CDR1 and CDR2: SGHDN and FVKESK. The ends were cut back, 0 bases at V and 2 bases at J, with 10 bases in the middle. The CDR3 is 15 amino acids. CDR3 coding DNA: TGTGCCAGCAGCCAAGATTGGGGGACCAACTATGGCTACACCTTC. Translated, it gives CASSQDWGTNYGYTF.

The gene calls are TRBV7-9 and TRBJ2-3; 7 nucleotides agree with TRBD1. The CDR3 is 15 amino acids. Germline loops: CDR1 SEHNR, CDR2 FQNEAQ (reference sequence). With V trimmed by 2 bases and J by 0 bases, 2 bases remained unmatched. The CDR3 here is CASSLRQGSTDTQYF. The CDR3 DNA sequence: TGTGCCAGCAGCTTAAGACAGGGTAGCACAGATACGCAGTATTTT.

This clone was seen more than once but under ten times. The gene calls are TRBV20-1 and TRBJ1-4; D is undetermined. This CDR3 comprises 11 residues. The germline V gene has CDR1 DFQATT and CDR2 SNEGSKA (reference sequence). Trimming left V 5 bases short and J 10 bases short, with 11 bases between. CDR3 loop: CSAALVGKLFF. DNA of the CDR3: TGCAGTGCTGCGTTGGTGGGAAAACTGTTTTTT.

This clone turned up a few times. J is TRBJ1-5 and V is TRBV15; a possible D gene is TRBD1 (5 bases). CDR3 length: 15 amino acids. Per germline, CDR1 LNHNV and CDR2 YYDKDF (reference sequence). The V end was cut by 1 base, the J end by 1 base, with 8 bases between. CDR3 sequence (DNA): TGTGCCACCAGCAGAGTTCGGACAAGCAATCAGCCCCAGCATTTT. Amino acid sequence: CATSRVRTSNQPQHF.

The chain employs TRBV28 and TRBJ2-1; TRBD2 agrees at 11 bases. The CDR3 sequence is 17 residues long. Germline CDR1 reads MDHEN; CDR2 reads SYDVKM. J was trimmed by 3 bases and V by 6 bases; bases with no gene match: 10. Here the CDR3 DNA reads TGTGCCAGCAGGCCCGGAGGTAGCGGGGGGGTCTACAATGAGCAGTTCTTC. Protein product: CASRPGGSGGVYNEQFF.

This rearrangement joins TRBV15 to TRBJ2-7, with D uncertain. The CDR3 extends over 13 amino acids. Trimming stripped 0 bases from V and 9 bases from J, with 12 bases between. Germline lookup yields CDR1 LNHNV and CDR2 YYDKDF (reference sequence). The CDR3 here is CATSRDRTAGQYF. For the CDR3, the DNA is TGTGCCACCAGCAGAGATAGGACGGCTGGGCAGTACTTC.

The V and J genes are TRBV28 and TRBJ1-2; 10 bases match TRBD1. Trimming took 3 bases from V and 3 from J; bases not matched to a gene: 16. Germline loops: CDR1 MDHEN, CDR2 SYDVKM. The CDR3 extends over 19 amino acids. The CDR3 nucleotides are TGTGCCAGCAGTTTTCCTGCCGGGACAGGGGAAGAGGTAGACTATGGCTACACCTTC. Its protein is CASSFPAGTGEEVDYGYTF.

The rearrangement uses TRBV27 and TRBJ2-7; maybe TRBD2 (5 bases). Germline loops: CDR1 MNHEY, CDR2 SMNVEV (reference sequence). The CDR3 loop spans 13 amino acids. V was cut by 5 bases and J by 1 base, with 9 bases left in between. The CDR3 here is CASSPSSSYEQYF. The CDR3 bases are TGTGCCAGCAGTCCTAGCTCATCCTACGAGCAGTACTTC.

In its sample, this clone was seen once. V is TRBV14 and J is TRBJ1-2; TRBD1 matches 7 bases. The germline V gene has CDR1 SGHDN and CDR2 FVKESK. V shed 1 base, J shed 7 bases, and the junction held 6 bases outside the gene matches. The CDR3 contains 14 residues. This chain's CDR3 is CASSQVTGAGGYTF. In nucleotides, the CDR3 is TGTGCCAGCAGCCAAGTTACAGGGGCCGGTGGCTACACCTTC.

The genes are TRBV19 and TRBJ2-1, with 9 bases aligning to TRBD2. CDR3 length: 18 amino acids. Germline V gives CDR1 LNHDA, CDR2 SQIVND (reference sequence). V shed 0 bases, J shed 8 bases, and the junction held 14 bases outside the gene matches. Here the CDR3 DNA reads TGTGCCAGTAGTATAGATCGTTCGCGGGGGGGCTCGGGTCATGAGCAGTTCTTC. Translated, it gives CASSIDRSRGGSGHEQFF.

CDR3 DNA sequence: TGTGCCAGCAGTTACGAAGGACTAGGTGAAGAGGATGAGCAGTTCTTC. Its protein is CASSYEGLGEEDEQFF. The V gene is TRBV6-5, the J gene TRBJ2-1; 7 bases map to TRBD2. The ends lost 2 bases at V and 8 bases at J; junction bases unmatched: 12. The length of the CDR3 is 16 residues. Germline V gene lookup returns CDR1 MNHEY and CDR2 SVGAGI.

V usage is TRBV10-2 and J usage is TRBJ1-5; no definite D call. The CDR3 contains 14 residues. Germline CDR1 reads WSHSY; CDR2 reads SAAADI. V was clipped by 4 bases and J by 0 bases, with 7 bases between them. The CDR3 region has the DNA TGCGCCAGCAGTGCAACGGATAGCAATCAGCCCCAGCATTTT. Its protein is CASSATDSNQPQHF.

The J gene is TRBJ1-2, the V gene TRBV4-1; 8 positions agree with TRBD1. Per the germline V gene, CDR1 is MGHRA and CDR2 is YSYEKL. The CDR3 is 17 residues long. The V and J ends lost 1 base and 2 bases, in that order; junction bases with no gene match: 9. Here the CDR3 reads CASSQGPGQDLNYGYTF. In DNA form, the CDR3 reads TGCGCCAGCAGCCAAGGGCCGGGACAGGACCTAAACTATGGCTACACCTTC.

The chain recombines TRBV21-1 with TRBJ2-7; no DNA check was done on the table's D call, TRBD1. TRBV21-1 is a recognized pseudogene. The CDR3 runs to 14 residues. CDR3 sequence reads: CASSNVDRHYEQYF. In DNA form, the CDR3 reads TGTGCCAGCAGCAATGTAGACAGGCACTACGAGCAGTACTTC.